This is a list of T cell receptor beta chains from one sample in a study of OX40 agonist ivuxolimab in advanced cancers. Only in-frame clones appear in the TCRdb table, and some are missing; sequencing was by immunoSEQ multiplex PCR. The sample lists 55,000 to 65,000 clones, 87% occurring once. Sequenced material: CD4+ or CD8+ T cells sorted from blood, taken in a trial of the OX40 agonist ivuxolimab. The receptors were sampled from an adult with an advanced solid tumor such as melanoma, head and neck, liver or kidney cancer. CDR3s include the opening cysteine and the closing phenylalanine or tryptophan. A D gene is named only where the DNA matches it firmly. Rows give clone size only sometimes, using once, few, many, or a class for an expanded clone.

clone size,D gene,J gene,V gene,CDR3 protein,CDR3 DNA
few,.,TRBJ1-1,TRBV5-6,CASNKWAGYTEAFF,TGTGCCAGCAACAAATGGGCGGGGTACACTGAAGCTTTCTTT
.,.,TRBJ2-3,TRBV30,CAWSPPGTDTQYF,TGTGCCTGGAGTCCCCCGGGGACAGATACGCAGTATTTT
.,TRBD1,TRBJ1-2,TRBV27,CASGREGGSYGYTF,TGTGCCAGCGGGCGAGAAGGGGGCAGCTATGGCTACACCTTC
.,TRBD1,TRBJ1-4,TRBV7-9,CASSLQTGEREKLFF,TGTGCCAGCAGTTTGCAGACAGGGGAGAGGGAAAAACTGTTTTTT
few,.,TRBJ1-2,TRBV28,CASSFGQNYGYTF,TGTGCCAGCAGTTTCGGGCAGAACTATGGCTACACCTTC
.,.,TRBJ2-1,TRBV7-9,CASSTRDTLYLYNEQFF,TGTGCCAGCAGCACCCGGGACACCTTATACCTTTACAATGAGCAGTTCTTC
.,.,TRBJ1-2,TRBV9,CASSVEFDGGYTF,TGTGCCAGCAGCGTAGAATTTGATGGCGGCTACACCTTC
.,.,TRBJ1-1,TRBV4-3,CASSQDIWGETEAFF,TGCGCCAGCAGCCAAGATATATGGGGAGAGACTGAAGCTTTCTTT
once,.,TRBJ2-3,TRBV29-1,CSVGAATDTQYF,TGCAGCGTCGGGGCCGCCACAGATACGCAGTATTTT
.,.,TRBJ1-1,TRBV27,CASSFWRSGRTEAFF,TGTGCCAGCAGTTTTTGGAGGTCAGGGAGGACTGAAGCTTTCTTT
few,.,TRBJ2-5,TRBV5-4,CASSSARRGETQYF,TGTGCCAGCAGCTCCGCGAGGAGGGGGGAGACCCAGTACTTC
.,.,TRBJ1-1,TRBV29-1,CSVGSLRAEAFF,TGCAGCGTTGGGTCCCTCCGAGCTGAAGCTTTCTTT
once,.,TRBJ1-2,TRBV5-5,CASSEDPIFNYGYTF,TGTGCCAGCAGCGAGGACCCCATCTTTAACTATGGCTACACCTTC
.,.,TRBJ1-1,TRBV9,CASSVSPQQNTEAFF,TGTGCCAGCAGCGTCTCTCCACAGCAGAACACTGAAGCTTTCTTT
once,.,TRBJ2-3,TRBV5-1,CASSLGNTDTQYF,TGCGCCAGCAGTTTAGGGAACACAGATACGCAGTATTTT
.,TRBD1,TRBJ1-2,TRBV6-5,CASSGGTGVGYTF,TGTGCCAGCAGTGGGGGGACAGGGGTTGGCTACACCTTC
.,.,TRBJ1-2,TRBV28,CASSLTLPPNGYTF,TGTGCCAGCAGTTTGACACTTCCTCCAAATGGCTACACCTTC
once,.,TRBJ1-1,TRBV4-3,CASSQVGLKTEAFF,TGCGCCAGCAGCCAAGTAGGGTTGAAGACTGAAGCTTTCTTT
once,TRBD2,TRBJ2-7,TRBV6-5,CASRDPSGGGYEQYF,TGTGCCAGCAGGGACCCGAGCGGGGGCGGTTACGAGCAGTACTTC
once,TRBD1,TRBJ1-2,TRBV12-5,CASGFSGGDGYTF,TGTGCTAGTGGTTTTTCAGGGGGCGATGGCTACACCTTC
few,TRBD1,TRBJ1-1,TRBV30,CAWRNPGQGNTEAFF,TGTGCCTGGAGGAATCCTGGACAGGGAAATACTGAAGCTTTCTTT
.,TRBD2,TRBJ2-1,TRBV5-4,CASSFGFAGGRDNEQFF,TGTGCCAGCAGCTTCGGGTTCGCGGGGGGGCGCGACAATGAGCAGTTCTTC
.,.,TRBJ1-6,TRBV27,CASRVQGGNSPLHF,TGTGCCAGCCGAGTACAGGGTGGGAATTCACCCCTCCACTTT
.,TRBD1,TRBJ2-7,TRBV27,CASRTGENRVGSYEQYF,TGTGCCAGCAGAACAGGGGAGAATAGGGTAGGATCCTACGAGCAGTACTTC
once,TRBD1,TRBJ1-2,TRBV18,CASSLLGQGVSDYGYTF,TGTGCCAGCTCACTCTTGGGACAGGGAGTATCGGACTATGGCTACACCTTC
.,.,TRBJ2-5,TRBV27,CASSLGEWETQYF,TGTGCCAGCAGTTTAGGCGAGTGGGAGACCCAGTACTTC
.,.,TRBJ2-2,TRBV18,CASSPRTANTGELFF,TGTGCCAGCTCACCGAGGACAGCCAACACCGGGGAGCTGTTTTTT